The table lists the clone carrying this T cell receptor beta chain with a few counts. Its specificity is not known. Losses at the gene ends were 8 bases for V and 4 bases for J; bases not matched to a gene: 13. This CDR3 spans 15 amino acids. From germline, CDR1 is SEHNR and CDR2 FQNEAQ (reference sequence). This record belongs to a study of T cells in Graves' hyperthyroidism and ophthalmopathy. RNA transcripts were the template for amplifying TCR beta CDR3 regions. The study used the HTBI primer set for a first-round RT-PCR of the TCR CDR3. MiXCR, run by TCRdb on the multiplex PCR reads, gives a single entry per CDR3 protein. The sample includes a few hundred thousand distinct CDR3 sequences, just over 45% of them seen just once. Overall study findings and caveats: Using 13 V-J features, a model discriminated ophthalmopathy from stable hyperthyroidism.

The sequence was collected from an adult woman with Graves' disease, either hyperthyroidism or ophthalmopathy (not recorded which). The chain has TRBV7-9 and TRBJ2-7, with 8 positions matching TRBD1. The source material was peripheral blood or thyroid tissue (not recorded which). CDR3 protein: CASSPPPTGAYEQYF. CDR3 in DNA: TGTGCCAGCTCACCACCGCCGACAGGGGCGTACGAGCAGTACTTC.